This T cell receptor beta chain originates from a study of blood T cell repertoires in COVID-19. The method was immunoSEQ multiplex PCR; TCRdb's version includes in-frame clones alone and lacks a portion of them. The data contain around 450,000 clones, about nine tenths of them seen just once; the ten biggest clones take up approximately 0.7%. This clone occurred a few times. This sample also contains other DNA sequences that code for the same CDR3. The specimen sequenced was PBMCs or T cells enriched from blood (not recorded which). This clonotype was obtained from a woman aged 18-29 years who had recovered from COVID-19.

The CDR3 nucleotides are TGTGCCAGCAGCCAAGATCAGGGGGCAAATGGCTACACCTTC. Its protein is CASSQDQGANGYTF. The chain joins TRBV3-1 (or the pseudogene TRBV3-2) to TRBJ1-2; 8 nucleotides align to TRBD1. Per the germline V gene, CDR1 is LGHDT and CDR2 is YNNKEL (reference sequence). This CDR3 contains 14 residues. Germline trimming cut 0 bases from V and 6 bases from J; bases unmatched to any gene: 3.